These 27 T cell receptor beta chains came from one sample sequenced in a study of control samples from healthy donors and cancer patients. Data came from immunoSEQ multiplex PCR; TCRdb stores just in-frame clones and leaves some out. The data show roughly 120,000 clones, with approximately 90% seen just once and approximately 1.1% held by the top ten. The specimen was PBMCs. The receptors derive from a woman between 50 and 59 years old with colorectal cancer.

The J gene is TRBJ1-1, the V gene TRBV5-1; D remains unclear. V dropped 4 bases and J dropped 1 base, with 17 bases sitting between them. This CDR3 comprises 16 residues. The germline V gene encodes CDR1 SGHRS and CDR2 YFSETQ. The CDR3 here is CASSTIESVGNTEAFF. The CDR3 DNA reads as TGCGCCAGCAGCACAATCGAAAGTGTAGGGAACACTGAAGCTTTCTTT.

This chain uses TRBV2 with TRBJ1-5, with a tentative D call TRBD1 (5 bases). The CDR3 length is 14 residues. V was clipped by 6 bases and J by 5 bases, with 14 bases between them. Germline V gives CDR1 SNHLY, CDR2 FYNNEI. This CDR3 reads CASSLRGRDQPQHF. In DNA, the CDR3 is TGTGCCAGCAGCCTAAGGGGAAGGGATCAGCCCCAGCATTTT. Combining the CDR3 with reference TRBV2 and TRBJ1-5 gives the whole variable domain EPEVTQTPSHQVTQMGQEVILRCVPISNHLYFYWYRQILGQKVEFLVSFYNNEISEKSEIFDDQFSVERPDGSNFTLKIRSTKLEDSAMYFCASSLRGRDQPQHFGDGTRLSIL.

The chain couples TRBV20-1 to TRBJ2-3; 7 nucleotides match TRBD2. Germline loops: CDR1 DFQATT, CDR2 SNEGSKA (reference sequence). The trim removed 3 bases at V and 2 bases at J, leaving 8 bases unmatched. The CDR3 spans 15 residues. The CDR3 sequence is CSASAFGGNTDTQYF. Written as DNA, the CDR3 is TGCAGTGCTAGTGCGTTCGGGGGGAACACAGATACGCAGTATTTT.

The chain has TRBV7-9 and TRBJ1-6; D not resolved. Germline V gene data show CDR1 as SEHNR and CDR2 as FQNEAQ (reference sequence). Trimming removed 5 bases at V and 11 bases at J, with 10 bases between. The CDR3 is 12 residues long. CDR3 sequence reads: CASSGPGTPLHF. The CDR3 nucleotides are TGTGCCAGCAGCGGGCCTGGAACACCCCTCCACTTT.

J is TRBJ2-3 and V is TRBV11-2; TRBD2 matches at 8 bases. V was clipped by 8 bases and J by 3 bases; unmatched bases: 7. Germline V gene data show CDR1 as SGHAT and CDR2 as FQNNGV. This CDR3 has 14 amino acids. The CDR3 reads CASGSGGRTDTQYF. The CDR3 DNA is TGTGCCAGCGGGAGCGGCGGGAGGACAGATACGCAGTATTTT.

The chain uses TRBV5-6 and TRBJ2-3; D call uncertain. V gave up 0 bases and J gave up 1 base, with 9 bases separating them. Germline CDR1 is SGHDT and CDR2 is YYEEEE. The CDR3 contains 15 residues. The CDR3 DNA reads TGTGCCAGCAGCTTGGCCTCGGGTCGCACAGATACGCAGTATTTT. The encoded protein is CASSLASGRTDTQYF.

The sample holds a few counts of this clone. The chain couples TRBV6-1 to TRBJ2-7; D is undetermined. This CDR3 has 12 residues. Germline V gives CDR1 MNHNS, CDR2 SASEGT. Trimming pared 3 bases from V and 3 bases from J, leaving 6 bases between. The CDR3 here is CASSDNSYEQYF. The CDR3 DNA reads TGTGCCAGCAGTGATAACAGCTACGAGCAGTACTTC.

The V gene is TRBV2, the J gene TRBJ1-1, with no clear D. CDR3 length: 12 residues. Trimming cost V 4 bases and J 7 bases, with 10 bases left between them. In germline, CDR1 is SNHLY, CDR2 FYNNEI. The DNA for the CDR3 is TGTGCCAGCAGTGCCCTTTATAGTGAAGCTTTCTTT. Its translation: CASSALYSEAFF.

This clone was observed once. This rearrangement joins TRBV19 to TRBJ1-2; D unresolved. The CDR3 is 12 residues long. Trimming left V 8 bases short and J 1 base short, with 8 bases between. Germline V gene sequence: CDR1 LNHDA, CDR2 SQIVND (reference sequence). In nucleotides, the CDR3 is TGTGCCAGTCACCAGTATAACTATGGCTACACCTTC. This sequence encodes CASHQYNYGYTF. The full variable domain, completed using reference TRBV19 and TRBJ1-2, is DGGITQSPKYLFRKEGQNVTLSCEQNLNHDAMYWYRQDPGQGLRLIYYSQIVNDFQKGDIAEGYSVSREKKESFPLTVTSAQKNPTAFYLCASHQYNYGYTFGSGTRLTVV.

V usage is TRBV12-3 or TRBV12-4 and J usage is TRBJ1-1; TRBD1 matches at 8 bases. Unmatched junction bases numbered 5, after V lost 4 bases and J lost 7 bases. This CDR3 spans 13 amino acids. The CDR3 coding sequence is TGTGCCAGCAGTTGGGGGGACAGGAGTGAAGCTTTCTTT. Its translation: CASSWGDRSEAFF.

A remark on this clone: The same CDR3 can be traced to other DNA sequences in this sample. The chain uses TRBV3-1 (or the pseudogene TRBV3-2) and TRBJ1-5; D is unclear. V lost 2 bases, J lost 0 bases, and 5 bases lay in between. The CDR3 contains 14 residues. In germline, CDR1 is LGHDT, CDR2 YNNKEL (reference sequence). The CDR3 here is CASSQSSSNQPQHF. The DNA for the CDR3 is TGTGCCAGCAGCCAATCAAGTAGCAATCAGCCCCAGCATTTT.

The CDR3 DNA follows: TGTGCTAGTGGTTTGGTTTTCTCCAGGGGCGGTTTTGAGACCCAGTACTTC. It is translated as CASGLVFSRGGFETQYF. The chain employs TRBV12-5 and TRBJ2-5, with TRBD1 as a possible D gene (6 bases). The CDR3 contains 17 residues. CDR1 and CDR2 (germline): LGHNT, FRNRAP. The V end was cut by 0 bases, the J end by 5 bases, with 19 bases between. Filled out from reference TRBV12-5 and TRBJ2-5, the complete variable domain reads DARVTQTPRHKVTEMGQEVTMRCQPILGHNTVFWYRQTMMQGLELLAYFRNRAPLDDSGMPKDRFSAEMPDATLATLKIQPSEPRDSAVYFCASGLVFSRGGFETQYFGPGTRLLVL.

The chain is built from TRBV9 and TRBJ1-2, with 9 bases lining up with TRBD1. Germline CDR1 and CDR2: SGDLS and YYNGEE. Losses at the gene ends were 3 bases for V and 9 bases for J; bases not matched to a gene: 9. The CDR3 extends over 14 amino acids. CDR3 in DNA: TGTGCCAGCAGCGCCCAGACAGGGGGAAGTCGCTACACCTTC. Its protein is CASSAQTGGSRYTF.

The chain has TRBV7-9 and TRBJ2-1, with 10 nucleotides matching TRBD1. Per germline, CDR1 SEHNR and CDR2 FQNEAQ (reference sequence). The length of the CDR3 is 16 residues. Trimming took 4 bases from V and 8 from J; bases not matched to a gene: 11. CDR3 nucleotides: TGTGCCAGCAGCTCCCCGGGACAGGGGCTGATCGATGAGCAGTTCTTC. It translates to CASSSPGQGLIDEQFF.

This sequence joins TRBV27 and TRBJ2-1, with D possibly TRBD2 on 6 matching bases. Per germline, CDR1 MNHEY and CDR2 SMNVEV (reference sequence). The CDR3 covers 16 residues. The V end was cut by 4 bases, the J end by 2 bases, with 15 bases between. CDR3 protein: CASSSMWTKTYNEQFF. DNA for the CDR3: TGTGCCAGCAGTTCGATGTGGACTAAAACCTACAATGAGCAGTTCTTC.

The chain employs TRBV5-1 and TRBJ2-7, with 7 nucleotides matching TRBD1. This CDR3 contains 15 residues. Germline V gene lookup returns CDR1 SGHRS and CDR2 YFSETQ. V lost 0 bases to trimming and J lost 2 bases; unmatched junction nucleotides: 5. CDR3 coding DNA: TGCGCCAGCAGCTTGGGAAACGACAGGGCCTACGAGCAGTACTTC. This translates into CASSLGNDRAYEQYF.

The DNA of the CDR3 is TGCGCCAGCAGCCAAGGGGGACAGGGAGGGCTCTACGAGCAGTACTTC. As protein: CASSQGGQGGLYEQYF. The chain carries TRBV4-1 and TRBJ2-7, with 9 bases identical to TRBD1. Germline CDR1 and CDR2: MGHRA and YSYEKL. The CDR3 sequence is 16 residues long. V trimming: 1 base; J trimming: 3 bases; junction bases outside the gene matches: 7.

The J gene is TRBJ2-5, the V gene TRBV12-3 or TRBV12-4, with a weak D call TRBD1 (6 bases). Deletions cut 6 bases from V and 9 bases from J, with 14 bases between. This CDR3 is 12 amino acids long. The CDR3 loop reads CASSHPRGPQYF. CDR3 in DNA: TGTGCCAGCAGCCATCCCAGGGGTCCCCAGTACTTC.

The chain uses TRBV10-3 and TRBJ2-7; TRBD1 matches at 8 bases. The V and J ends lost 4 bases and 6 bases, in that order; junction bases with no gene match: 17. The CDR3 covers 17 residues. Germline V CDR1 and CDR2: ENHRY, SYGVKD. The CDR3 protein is CAISANSPQTGVFEQYF. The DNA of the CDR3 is TGTGCCATCAGTGCAAATTCTCCTCAGACAGGGGTTTTCGAGCAGTACTTC.

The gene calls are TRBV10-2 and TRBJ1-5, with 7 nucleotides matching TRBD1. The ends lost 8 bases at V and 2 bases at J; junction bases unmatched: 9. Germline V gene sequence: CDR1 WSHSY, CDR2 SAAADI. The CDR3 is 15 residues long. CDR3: CASGAGGSGNQPQHF. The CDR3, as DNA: TGCGCCAGCGGGGCAGGGGGATCGGGCAATCAGCCCCAGCATTTT.

The CDR3 nucleotides are TGTGCCACCAGCAGAGAATTTATGACTGAAGCTTTCTTT. Residues: CATSREFMTEAFF. The rearrangement links TRBV15 to TRBJ1-1; D is ambiguous. V was cut by 0 bases and J by 5 bases, with 7 bases left in between. Looked up from germline, CDR1 is LNHNV and CDR2 is YYDKDF (reference sequence). This CDR3 contains 13 residues.

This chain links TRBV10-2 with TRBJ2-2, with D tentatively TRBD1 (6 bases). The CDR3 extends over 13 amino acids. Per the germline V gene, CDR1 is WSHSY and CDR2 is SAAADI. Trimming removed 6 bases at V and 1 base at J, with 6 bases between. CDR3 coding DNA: TGCGCCAGCAGACAGGGGAACACCGGGGAGCTGTTTTTT. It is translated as CASRQGNTGELFF.

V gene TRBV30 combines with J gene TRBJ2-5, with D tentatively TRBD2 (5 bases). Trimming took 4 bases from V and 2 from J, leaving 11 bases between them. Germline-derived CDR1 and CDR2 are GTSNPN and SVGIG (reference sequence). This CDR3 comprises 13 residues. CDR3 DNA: TGTGCCTGGACCCCGGACTGGCAAGAGACCCAGTACTTC. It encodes CAWTPDWQETQYF.

The chain's CDR3 is CASMAVTGTYGYTF. Written as DNA, the CDR3 is TGCGCCAGCATGGCCGTGACAGGGACCTATGGCTACACCTTC. This sequence joins TRBV5-1 and TRBJ1-2; 7 positions agree with TRBD1. The V segment lost 6 bases and the J segment 4 bases; nucleotides outside the gene matches: 9. From germline, CDR1 is SGHRS and CDR2 YFSETQ. This CDR3 is 14 amino acids long.

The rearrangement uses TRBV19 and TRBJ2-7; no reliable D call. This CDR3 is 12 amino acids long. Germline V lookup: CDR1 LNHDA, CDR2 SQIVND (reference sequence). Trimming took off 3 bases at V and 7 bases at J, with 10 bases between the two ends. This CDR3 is CASSIWNQEQYF. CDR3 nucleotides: TGTGCCAGTAGTATCTGGAACCAGGAGCAGTACTTC. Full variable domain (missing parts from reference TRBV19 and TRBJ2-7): DGGITQSPKYLFRKEGQNVTLSCEQNLNHDAMYWYRQDPGQGLRLIYYSQIVNDFQKGDIAEGYSVSREKKESFPLTVTSAQKNPTAFYLCASSIWNQEQYFGPGTRLTVT.

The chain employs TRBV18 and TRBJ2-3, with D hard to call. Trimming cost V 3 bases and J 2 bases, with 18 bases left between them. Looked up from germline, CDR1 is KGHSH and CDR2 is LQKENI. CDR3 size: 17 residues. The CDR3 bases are TGTGCCAGCTCACCTTTCTGGCGAGACATATCCACAGATACGCAGTATTTT. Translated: CASSPFWRDISTDTQYF.

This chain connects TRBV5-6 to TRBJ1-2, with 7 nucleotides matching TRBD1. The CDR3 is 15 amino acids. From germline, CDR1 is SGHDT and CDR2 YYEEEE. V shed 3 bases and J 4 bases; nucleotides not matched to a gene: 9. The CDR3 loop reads CASSWGRQGVYGYTF. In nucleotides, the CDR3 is TGTGCCAGCAGCTGGGGCAGACAGGGAGTCTATGGCTACACCTTC.